This T cell receptor (beta chain) was retrieved from a study of blood T cell repertoires in COVID-19. About the study: Sites across the United States, Italy and Spain contributed samples from acute and convalescent COVID-19. Sources were T cells, B-cell-depleted T cells, or PBMCs; the material itself was cDNA or gDNA.

Original data processing: Amplifying reference gene primers gave estimates of nucleated cell counts. The table came from immunoSEQ multiplex PCR; TCRdb's copy has only in-frame clones and leaves some out. The D gene and trimming were derived from the DNA, and the V and J assignments and clone size from that table. The sample shows under 95,000 clones, approximately 79% of them seen only once. The CDR3 length is 14 residues. Germline CDR1 is MNHEY and CDR2 is SVGAGI. V was shortened by 0 bases and J by 5 bases, with 9 bases between the two germline ends. This TCR came from a man in his 70s with acute or convalescent COVID-19. Sequencing used peripheral blood. The V call is TRBV6-5, the J call TRBJ2-3, with a possible D match to TRBD2 (5 bases). CDR3 DNA sequence: TGTGCCAGCAGTTACTCGAGGGAGAGAGATACGCAGTATTTT. Translation gives CASSYSRERDTQYF.